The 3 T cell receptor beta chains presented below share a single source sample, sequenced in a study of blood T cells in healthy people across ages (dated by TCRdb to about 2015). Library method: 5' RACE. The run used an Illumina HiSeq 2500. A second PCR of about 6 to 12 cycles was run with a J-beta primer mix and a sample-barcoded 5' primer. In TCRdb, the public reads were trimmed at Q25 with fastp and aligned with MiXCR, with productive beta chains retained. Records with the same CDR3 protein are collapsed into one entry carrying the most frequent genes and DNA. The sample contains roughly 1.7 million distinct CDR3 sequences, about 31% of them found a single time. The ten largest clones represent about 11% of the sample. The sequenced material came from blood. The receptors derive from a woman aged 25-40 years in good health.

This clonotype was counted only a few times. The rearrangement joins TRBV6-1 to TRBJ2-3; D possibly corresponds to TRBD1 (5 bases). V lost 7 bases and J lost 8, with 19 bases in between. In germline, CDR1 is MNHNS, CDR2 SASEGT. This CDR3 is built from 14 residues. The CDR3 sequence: CASTTDVLQGTQYF. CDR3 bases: TGTGCCAGCACTACGGACGTACTGCAGGGTACGCAGTATTTT.

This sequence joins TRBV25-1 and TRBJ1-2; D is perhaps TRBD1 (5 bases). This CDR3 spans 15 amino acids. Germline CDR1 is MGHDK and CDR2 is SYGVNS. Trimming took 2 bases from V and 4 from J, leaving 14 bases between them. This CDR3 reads CASSERPGTGYGYTF. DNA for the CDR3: TGTGCCAGCAGTGAACGCCCCGGGACTGGCTATGGCTACACCTTC.

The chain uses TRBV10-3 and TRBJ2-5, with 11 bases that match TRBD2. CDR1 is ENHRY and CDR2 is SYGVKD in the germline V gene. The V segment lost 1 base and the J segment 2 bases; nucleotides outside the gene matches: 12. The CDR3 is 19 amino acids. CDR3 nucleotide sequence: TGTGCCATCAGTGAGTTGATCTGGGCTAGCGGGAGGCCTCAAGAGACCCAGTACTTC. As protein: CAISELIWASGRPQETQYF.